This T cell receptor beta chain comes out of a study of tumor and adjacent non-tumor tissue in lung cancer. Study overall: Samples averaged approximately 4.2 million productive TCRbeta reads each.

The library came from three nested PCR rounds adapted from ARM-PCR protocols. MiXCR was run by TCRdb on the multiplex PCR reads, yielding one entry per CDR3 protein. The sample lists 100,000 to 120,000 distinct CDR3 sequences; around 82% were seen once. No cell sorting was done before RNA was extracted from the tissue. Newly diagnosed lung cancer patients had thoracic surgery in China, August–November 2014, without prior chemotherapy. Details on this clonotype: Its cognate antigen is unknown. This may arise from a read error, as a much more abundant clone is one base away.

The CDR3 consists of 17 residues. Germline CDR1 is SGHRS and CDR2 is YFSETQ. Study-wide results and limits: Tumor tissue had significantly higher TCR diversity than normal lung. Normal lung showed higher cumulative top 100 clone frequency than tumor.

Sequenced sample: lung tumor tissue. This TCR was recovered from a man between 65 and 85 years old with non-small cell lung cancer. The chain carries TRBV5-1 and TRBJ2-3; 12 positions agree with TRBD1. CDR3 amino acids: CASSQLWGTGGTGTQYF. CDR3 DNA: TGCGCCAGCAGCCAACTATGGGGGACAGGGGGCACAGGTACGCAGTATTTT.